The next 28 T cell receptor beta chains were all read from a single sample in a study of blood T cell repertoires in COVID-19. Generated by immunoSEQ multiplex PCR, the TCRdb table keeps only in-frame clones and is missing some. This sample yields roughly 160,000 clones, of which over 70% are seen a single time; 2.5% to 3.5% belongs to the top ten. Specimen: peripheral blood. The receptors stem from an older woman with acute or convalescent COVID-19.

This sequence joins TRBV19 and TRBJ1-2; 10 nucleotides align to TRBD1. The CDR3 runs 15 residues. Germline trimming cut 7 bases from V and 1 base from J; bases unmatched to any gene: 6. Germline V gene lookup returns CDR1 LNHDA and CDR2 SQIVND (reference sequence). The CDR3 sequence is CASTQTGGVNYGYTF. For the CDR3, the DNA is TGTGCCAGTACCCAGACAGGGGGCGTTAACTATGGCTACACCTTC.

V usage is TRBV5-1 and J usage is TRBJ2-7; 8 positions agree with TRBD1. With 3 bases clipped from V and 6 bases from J, the junction kept 5 bases outside the gene matches. Looked up from germline, CDR1 is SGHRS and CDR2 is YFSETQ. The CDR3 is 13 residues long. Written as DNA, the CDR3 is TGCGCCAGCAGCTATGGACAGGGACGCGAGCAGTACTTC. This gives the protein CASSYGQGREQYF.

The chain combines TRBV23-1 with TRBJ1-2; 10 positions match TRBD1. TRBV23-1 is reported as an ORF; its role is uncertain. The CDR3 covers 17 residues. The junction had 5 bases not matched to a gene; V was cut back by 0 bases and J by 1 base. In nucleotides, the CDR3 is TGCGCCAGCAGTCAATCAGGGACAGGGGCTTTTAACTATGGCTACACCTTC. It encodes CASSQSGTGAFNYGYTF.

The gene calls are TRBV19 and TRBJ2-5; 10 positions agree with TRBD1. CDR1 is LNHDA, CDR2 SQIVND, per germline (reference sequence). The trim removed 4 bases at V and 4 bases at J, leaving 6 bases unmatched. The CDR3 runs 15 residues. CDR3 nucleotide sequence: TGTGCCAGTAGTAGGGTGACAGGGGGCCCAGAGACCCAGTACTTC. It is translated as CASSRVTGGPETQYF.

This chain joins TRBV4-2 and TRBJ1-4; D ambiguous. Germline V lookup: CDR1 LGHNA, CDR2 YNFKEQ. This CDR3 is 16 amino acids long. V lost 0 bases and J lost 0, with 8 bases in between. This CDR3 is CASSQDRVATNEKLFF. The DNA of the CDR3 is TGTGCCAGCAGCCAAGATCGGGTGGCAACTAATGAAAAACTGTTTTTT.

This rearrangement joins TRBV2 to TRBJ2-1; D gene ambiguous. There are 15 residues in the CDR3. V lost 8 bases to trimming and J lost 4 bases, with 18 bases between them. CDR1 SNHLY and CDR2 FYNNEI come from the germline V gene. CDR3 nucleotide sequence: TGTGCCAGCGAGGAGCAGAGACTGCAATACAATGAGCAGTTCTTC. It specifies CASEEQRLQYNEQFF.

This sequence joins TRBV9 and TRBJ2-3; 7 positions agree with TRBD2. The CDR3 consists of 16 residues. V trimming: 2 bases; J trimming: 3 bases; junction bases outside the gene matches: 9. Germline loops: CDR1 SGDLS, CDR2 YYNGEE. CDR3 sequence reads: CASSVQPGGGTDTQYF. The CDR3 DNA reads TGTGCCAGCAGCGTTCAACCGGGGGGAGGGACAGATACGCAGTATTTT.

The chain links TRBV15 to TRBJ1-5; 7 bases line up with TRBD1. This CDR3 has 16 amino acids. With 5 bases clipped from V and 1 base from J, the junction kept 8 bases outside the gene matches. CDR1 is LNHNV, CDR2 YYDKDF, per germline (reference sequence). The CDR3 loop is CATSSRTGVSNQPQHF. In DNA, the CDR3 is TGTGCCACCAGCTCTAGGACAGGTGTGAGCAATCAGCCCCAGCATTTT.

The genes are TRBV9 and TRBJ1-2, with 9 bases that match TRBD1. The V gene's germline CDR1 is SGDLS and CDR2 YYNGEE. The CDR3 totals 16 residues. With 4 bases clipped from V and 4 bases from J, the junction kept 11 bases outside the gene matches. For the CDR3, the DNA is TGTGCCAGCAGCCCCCTCATGGGACAGGGCCCCTATGGCTACACCTTC. Amino acid sequence: CASSPLMGQGPYGYTF.

The chain carries TRBV10-1 and TRBJ2-7; 9 nucleotides match TRBD1. From germline, CDR1 is WNHNN and CDR2 SYGVQD (reference sequence). The CDR3 has 16 residues. V shed 2 bases and J 4 bases; nucleotides not matched to a gene: 9. CDR3 in amino acids: CASSEPITGGKYEQYF. In nucleotides, the CDR3 is TGCGCCAGCAGTGAGCCGATAACAGGGGGCAAATACGAGCAGTACTTC.

DNA for the CDR3: TGTGCCAGTAGCATCTGGGACAGGGGGACGAATCAGCCCCAGCATTTT. Translated: CASSIWDRGTNQPQHF. The chain is built from TRBV19 and TRBJ1-5, with 11 bases lining up with TRBD1. J lost 4 bases, V lost 6 bases, and 8 bases had no gene match. CDR1 is LNHDA and CDR2 is SQIVND in the germline V gene (reference sequence). The CDR3 length is 16 residues.

The chain employs TRBV28 and TRBJ1-2, with a tentative D call TRBD1 (6 bases). CDR1 is MDHEN and CDR2 is SYDVKM in the germline V gene. Trimming stripped 5 bases from V and 3 bases from J, with 10 bases between. CDR3 size: 13 residues. This chain's CDR3 is CASSIQGDYGYTF. The CDR3, as DNA: TGTGCCAGCAGTATACAGGGTGACTATGGCTACACCTTC.

There are a few counts of this clone. This chain joins TRBV4-3 and TRBJ1-1; TRBD1 is a possible D gene (5 bases). The V end was cut by 0 bases, the J end by 5 bases, with 13 bases between. The germline V gene has CDR1 LGHNA and CDR2 YSLEER. The CDR3 is 15 amino acids. The CDR3 protein is CASSQDRGGWTEAFF. DNA for the CDR3: TGCGCCAGCAGCCAAGACCGGGGGGGGTGGACTGAAGCTTTCTTT.

The J gene is TRBJ2-5, the V gene TRBV5-4; 9 positions agree with TRBD2. After removal of 3 bases from V and 4 bases from J, the junction contained 7 bases not matched to a gene. Germline V gene data show CDR1 as SGHNT and CDR2 as YYREEE (reference sequence). CDR3 length: 15 amino acids. CDR3 protein: CASSWGGGALETQYF. The CDR3 coding sequence is TGTGCCAGCAGCTGGGGCGGGGGGGCCTTAGAGACCCAGTACTTC.

The chain recombines TRBV7-3 with TRBJ2-6, with a weak D call TRBD2 (6 bases). Trimming removed 5 bases from V and 0 bases from J, with 11 bases in between. In germline, CDR1 is SGHTA, CDR2 FQGTGA. The CDR3 runs to 16 residues. The CDR3 sequence: CASSHKGGSGANVLTF. The CDR3 coding sequence is TGTGCCAGCAGCCATAAGGGAGGCTCTGGGGCCAACGTCCTGACTTTC.

This chain links TRBV7-2 with TRBJ2-1, with TRBD2 identical over 8 bases. The CDR3 runs to 15 residues. Germline CDR1 reads SGHTA; CDR2 reads FQGNSA. V lost 5 bases to trimming and J lost 3 bases; unmatched junction nucleotides: 6. The CDR3 sequence: CASSTRGGDYNEQFF. The DNA of the CDR3 is TGTGCCAGCAGCACCCGGGGGGGCGACTACAATGAGCAGTTCTTC. Together with reference TRBV7-2 and TRBJ2-1, the CDR3 gives the full variable domain: GAGVSQSPSNKVTEKGKDVELRCDPISGHTALYWYRQSLGQGLEFLIYFQGNSAPDKSGLPSDRFSAERTGGSVSTLTIQRTQQEDSAVYLCASSTRGGDYNEQFFGPGTRLTVL.

The rearrangement joins TRBV18 to TRBJ2-1; a weak D match, TRBD2 (5 bases). Trimming pared 0 bases from V and 7 bases from J, leaving 7 bases between. CDR3 size: 13 residues. CDR1 and CDR2 from the germline V gene are KGHSH and LQKENI. The CDR3 bases are TGTGCCAGCTCACCACCGGACTGGAATGAGCAGTTCTTC. Protein: CASSPPDWNEQFF.

This clone was detected only once. The chain couples TRBV10-3 to TRBJ2-7; D gene unclear. This CDR3 spans 12 amino acids. Trimming took 0 bases from V and 3 from J, leaving 3 bases between them. The germline V gene encodes CDR1 ENHRY and CDR2 SYGVKD. The CDR3 sequence: CAISESSYEQYF. The CDR3 DNA sequence: TGTGCCATCAGTGAGTCCAGCTACGAGCAGTACTTC.

This chain uses TRBV5-4 with TRBJ1-2, with unresolved D. This CDR3 is built from 13 residues. Germline CDR1 and CDR2: SGHNT and YYREEE (reference sequence). The ends were cut back, 0 bases at V and 4 bases at J, with 7 bases in the middle. CDR3 loop: CASSLDEGYGYTF. The DNA for the CDR3 is TGTGCCAGCAGCTTGGATGAGGGCTATGGCTACACCTTC.

The rearrangement links TRBV6-5 to TRBJ1-1; TRBD1 matches at 7 bases. Germline V gives CDR1 MNHEY, CDR2 SVGAGI. This CDR3 comprises 16 residues. The J segment lost 2 bases and the V segment lost 2 bases, leaving 8 bases of the junction unmatched. The CDR3 DNA follows: TGTGCCAGCAGTTACCCTCGGGACAGCCTAAACACTGAAGCTTTCTTT. This codes for CASSYPRDSLNTEAFF.

This chain uses TRBV6-5 with TRBJ2-7; possible D gene TRBD2, 6 bases. Trimming shortened V by 0 bases and J by 6 bases, and 15 bases separated the two germline ends. There are 15 residues in the CDR3. Germline V CDR1 and CDR2: MNHEY, SVGAGI. DNA for the CDR3: TGTGCCAGCAGTTACTCCGGAGGGGCTCCCCTCGAGCAGTACTTC. This gives the protein CASSYSGGAPLEQYF.

V and J are TRBV6-5 and TRBJ1-5, with 7 nucleotides matching TRBD1. The CDR3 is 15 amino acids. Germline-derived CDR1 and CDR2 are MNHEY and SVGAGI. V dropped 6 bases and J dropped 2; count of bases not matched to a gene: 7. CDR3 sequence (DNA): TGTGCCAGCAGCCCACAGGGGCAAGGCAATCAGCCCCAGCATTTT. This codes for CASSPQGQGNQPQHF.

The gene calls are TRBV7-6 and TRBJ1-3; D is unclear. The CDR3 has 16 residues. Trimming removed 1 base from V and 8 bases from J, with 18 bases in between. Germline values: CDR1 SGHVS, CDR2 FNYEAQ. For the CDR3, the DNA is TGTGCCAGCAGCTTAGTTTCAGGAGACGGCGGGTACACCATATATTTT. It is translated as CASSLVSGDGGYTIYF.

This clone showed up just once. In DNA form, the CDR3 reads TGTGCCAGCAGCACCGGGGACAGGAAGAATCAGCCCCAGCATTTT. Translating it yields CASSTGDRKNQPQHF. This rearrangement joins TRBV3-1 (or the pseudogene TRBV3-2) to TRBJ1-5, with 8 bases identical to TRBD1. Germline CDR1 is LGHDT and CDR2 is YNNKEL (reference sequence). J lost 4 bases, V lost 5 bases, and 7 bases had no gene match. The CDR3 consists of 15 residues.

V and J are TRBV5-8 and TRBJ2-1, with TRBD2 matching 7 bases. This CDR3 has 15 amino acids. Trimming removed 2 bases from V and 5 bases from J; junction bases left unmatched: 7. The germline gives CDR1 SGHTS, CDR2 YDEGEE. The CDR3 sequence: CASSFPGLTNNEQFF. CDR3 coding DNA: TGTGCCAGCAGCTTCCCGGGACTAACCAACAATGAGCAGTTCTTC.

The genes are TRBV7-3 and TRBJ1-1, with TRBD1 identical over 11 bases. This CDR3 is built from 15 residues. The ends lost 5 bases at V and 5 bases at J; junction bases unmatched: 7. Germline-derived CDR1 and CDR2 are SGHTA and FQGTGA. In DNA, the CDR3 is TGTGCCAGCAGCAGAGAGGACAGGGGGCCGACTGAAGCTTTCTTT. This gives the protein CASSREDRGPTEAFF.

This sequence joins TRBV6-5 and TRBJ1-1, with a tentative D call TRBD1 (6 bases). From germline, CDR1 is MNHEY and CDR2 SVGAGI. Deletions cut 11 bases from V and 0 bases from J, with 16 bases between. This CDR3 has 14 amino acids. CDR3 DNA: TGTGCCTGCAAAGATCAGGGGCTGAACACTGAAGCTTTCTTT. It specifies CACKDQGLNTEAFF.

This chain links TRBV12-3 or TRBV12-4 with TRBJ2-2, with D possibly TRBD1 on 5 matching bases. Trimming cost V 3 bases and J 7 bases, with 6 bases left between them. There are 12 residues in the CDR3. In nucleotides, the CDR3 is TGTGCCAGCAGTTTCACAGGCGGGGAGCTGTTTTTT. It is translated as CASSFTGGELFF.